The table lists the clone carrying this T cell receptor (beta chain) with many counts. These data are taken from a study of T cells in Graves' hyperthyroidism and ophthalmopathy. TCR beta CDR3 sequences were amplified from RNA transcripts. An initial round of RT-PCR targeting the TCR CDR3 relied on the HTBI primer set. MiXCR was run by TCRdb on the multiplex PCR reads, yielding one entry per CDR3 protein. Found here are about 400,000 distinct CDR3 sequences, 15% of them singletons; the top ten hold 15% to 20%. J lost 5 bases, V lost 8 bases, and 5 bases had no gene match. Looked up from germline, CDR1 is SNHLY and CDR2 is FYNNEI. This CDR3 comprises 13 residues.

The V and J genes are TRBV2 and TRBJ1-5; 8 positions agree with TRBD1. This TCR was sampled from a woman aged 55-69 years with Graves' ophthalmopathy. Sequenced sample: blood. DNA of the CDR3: TGTGCCAGCCAAGGACAGGGAGATCAGCCCCAGCATTTT. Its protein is CASQGQGDQPQHF.